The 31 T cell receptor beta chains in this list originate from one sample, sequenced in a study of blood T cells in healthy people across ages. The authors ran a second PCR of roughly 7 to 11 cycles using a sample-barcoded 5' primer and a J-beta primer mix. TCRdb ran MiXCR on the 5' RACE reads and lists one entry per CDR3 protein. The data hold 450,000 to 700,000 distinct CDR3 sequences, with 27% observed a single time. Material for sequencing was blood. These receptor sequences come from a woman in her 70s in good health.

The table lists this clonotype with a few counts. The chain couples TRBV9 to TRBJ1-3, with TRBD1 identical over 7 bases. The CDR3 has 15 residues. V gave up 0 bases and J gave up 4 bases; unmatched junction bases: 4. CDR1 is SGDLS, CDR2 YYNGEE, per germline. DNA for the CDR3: TGTGCCAGCAGCGTAGGACAGGGAGGAGGAAACACCATATATTTT. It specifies CASSVGQGGGNTIYF.

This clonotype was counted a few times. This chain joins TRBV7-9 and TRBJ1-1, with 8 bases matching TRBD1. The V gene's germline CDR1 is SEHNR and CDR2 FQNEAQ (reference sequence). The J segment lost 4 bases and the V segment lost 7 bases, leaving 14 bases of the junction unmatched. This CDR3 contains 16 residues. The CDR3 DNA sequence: TGTGCCAGCACCAAAGGAGTCGGGACAGGAGGCACTGAAGCTTTCTTT. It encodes CASTKGVGTGGTEAFF.

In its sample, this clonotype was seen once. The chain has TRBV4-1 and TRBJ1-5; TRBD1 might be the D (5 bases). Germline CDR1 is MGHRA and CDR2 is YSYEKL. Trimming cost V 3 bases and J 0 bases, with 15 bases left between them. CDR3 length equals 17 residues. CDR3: CASSQGQETYSNQPQHF. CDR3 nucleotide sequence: TGCGCCAGCAGCCAGGGGCAGGAGACTTATAGCAATCAGCCCCAGCATTTT.

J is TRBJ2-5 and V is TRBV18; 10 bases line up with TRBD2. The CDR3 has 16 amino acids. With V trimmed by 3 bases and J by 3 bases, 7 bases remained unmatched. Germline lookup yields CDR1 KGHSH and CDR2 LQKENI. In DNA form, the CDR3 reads TGTGCCAGCTCACCCCCTCGAAGCGGGGGGGAAGAGACCCAGTACTTC. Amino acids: CASSPPRSGGEETQYF. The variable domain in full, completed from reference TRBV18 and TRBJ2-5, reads NAGVMQNPRHLVRRRGQEARLRCSPMKGHSHVYWYRQLPEEGLKFMVYLQKENIIDESGMPKERFSAEFPKEGPSILRIQQVVRGDSAAYFCASSPPRSGGEETQYFGPGTRLLVL.

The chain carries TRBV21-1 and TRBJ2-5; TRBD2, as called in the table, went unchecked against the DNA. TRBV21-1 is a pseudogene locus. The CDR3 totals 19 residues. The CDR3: CASSNPYEGSPNPQETQYF. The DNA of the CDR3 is TGTGCCAGCAGCAATCCCTACGAGGGGTCTCCGAACCCCCAAGAGACCCAGTACTTC.

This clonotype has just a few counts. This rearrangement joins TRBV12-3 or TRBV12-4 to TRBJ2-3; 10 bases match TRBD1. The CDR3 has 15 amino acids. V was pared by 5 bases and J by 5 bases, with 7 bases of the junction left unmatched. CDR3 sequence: CASSRGQGNVDTQYF. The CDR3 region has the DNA TGTGCCAGCAGTCGGGGACAGGGGAATGTAGATACGCAGTATTTT.

The CDR3 sequence: CSASWSGSSYEQYF. Written as DNA, the CDR3 is TGCAGTGCTAGTTGGAGTGGGAGCTCCTACGAGCAGTACTTC. The V call is TRBV20-1, the J call TRBJ2-7; D is possibly TRBD2 (5 bases). CDR1 and CDR2 (germline): DFQATT, SNEGSKA (reference sequence). Trimming removed 3 bases from V and 0 bases from J, with 12 bases in between. This CDR3 is 14 amino acids long.

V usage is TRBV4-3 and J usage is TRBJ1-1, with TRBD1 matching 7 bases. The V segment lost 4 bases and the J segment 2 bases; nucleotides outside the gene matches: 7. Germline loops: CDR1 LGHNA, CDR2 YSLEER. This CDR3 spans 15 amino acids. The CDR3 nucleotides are TGCGCCAGCAGCCGAGGGGCAGGGGGAAACACTGAAGCTTTCTTT. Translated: CASSRGAGGNTEAFF.

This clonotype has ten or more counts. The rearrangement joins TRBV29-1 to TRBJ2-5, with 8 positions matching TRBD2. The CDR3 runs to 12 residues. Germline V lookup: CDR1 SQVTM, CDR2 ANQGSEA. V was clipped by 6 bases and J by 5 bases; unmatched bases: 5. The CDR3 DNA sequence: TGCAGCGTGCGGGGGGCTTCGGAGACCCAGTACTTC. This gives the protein CSVRGASETQYF.

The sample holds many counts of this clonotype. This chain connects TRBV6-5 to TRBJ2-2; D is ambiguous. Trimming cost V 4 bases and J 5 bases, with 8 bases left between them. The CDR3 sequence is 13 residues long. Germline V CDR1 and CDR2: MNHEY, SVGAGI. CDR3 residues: CASSWQKTGELFF. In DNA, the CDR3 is TGTGCCAGCAGTTGGCAGAAAACCGGGGAGCTGTTTTTT.

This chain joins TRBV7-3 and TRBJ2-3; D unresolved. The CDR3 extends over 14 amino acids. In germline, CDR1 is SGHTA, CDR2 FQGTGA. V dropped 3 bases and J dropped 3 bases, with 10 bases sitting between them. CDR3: CASSLGRRTDTQYF. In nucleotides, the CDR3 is TGTGCCAGCAGCTTGGGCAGGCGGACAGATACGCAGTATTTT.

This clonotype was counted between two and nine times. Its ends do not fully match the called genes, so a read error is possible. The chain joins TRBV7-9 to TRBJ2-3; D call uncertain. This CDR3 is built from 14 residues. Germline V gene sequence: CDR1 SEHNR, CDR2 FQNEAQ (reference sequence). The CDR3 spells CASGLVSLADTQYF. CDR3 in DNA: TGTGCCAGCGGCTTGGTGTCATTGGCAGATACGCAGTATTTT. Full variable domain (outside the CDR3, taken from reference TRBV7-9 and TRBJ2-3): DTGVSQNPRHKITKRGQNVTFRCDPISEHNRLYWYRQTLGQGPEFLTYFQNEAQLEKSRLLSDRFSAERPKGSFSTLEIQRTEQGDSAMYLCASGLVSLADTQYFGPGTRLTVL.

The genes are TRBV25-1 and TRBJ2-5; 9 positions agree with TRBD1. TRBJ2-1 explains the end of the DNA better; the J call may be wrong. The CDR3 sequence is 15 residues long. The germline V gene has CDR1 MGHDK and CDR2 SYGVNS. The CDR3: CASSLWGQGFNEQFF. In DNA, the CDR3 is TGTGCCAGCAGTTTATGGGGACAGGGTTTTAATGAGCAGTTCTTC.

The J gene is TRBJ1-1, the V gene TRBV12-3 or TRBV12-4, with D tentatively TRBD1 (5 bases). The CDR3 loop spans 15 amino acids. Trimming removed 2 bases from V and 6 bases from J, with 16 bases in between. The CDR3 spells CASSLSGTVGPEAFF. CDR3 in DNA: TGTGCCAGCAGTTTATCTGGGACGGTGGGTCCTGAAGCTTTCTTT.

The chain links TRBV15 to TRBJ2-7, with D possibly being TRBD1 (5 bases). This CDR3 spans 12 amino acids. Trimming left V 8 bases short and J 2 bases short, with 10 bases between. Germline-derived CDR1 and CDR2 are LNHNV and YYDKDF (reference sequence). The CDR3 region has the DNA TGTGCCACCGGAACAGGAGCCTACGAGCAGTACTTC. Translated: CATGTGAYEQYF.

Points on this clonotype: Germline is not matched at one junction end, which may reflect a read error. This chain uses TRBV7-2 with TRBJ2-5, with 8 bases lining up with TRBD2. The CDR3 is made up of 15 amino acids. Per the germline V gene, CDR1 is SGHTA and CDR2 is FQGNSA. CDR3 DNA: TGTGCCAGCAGCCTCGATAGCGGGGCGCGCGTTACCCTGTACTTC. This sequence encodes CASSLDSGARVTLYF.

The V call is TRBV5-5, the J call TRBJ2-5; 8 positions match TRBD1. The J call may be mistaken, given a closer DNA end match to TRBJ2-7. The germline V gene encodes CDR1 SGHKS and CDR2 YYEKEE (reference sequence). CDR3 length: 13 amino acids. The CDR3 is CASRADRVGEQYF. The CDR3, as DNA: TGTGCCAGCAGAGCGGACAGGGTTGGCGAGCAGTACTTC.

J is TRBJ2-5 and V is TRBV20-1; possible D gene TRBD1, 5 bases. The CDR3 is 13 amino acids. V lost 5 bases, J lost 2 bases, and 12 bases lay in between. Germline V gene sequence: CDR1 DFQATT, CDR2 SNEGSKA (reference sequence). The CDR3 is CSAFIRQQETQYF. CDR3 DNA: TGCAGTGCTTTTATTCGACAGCAAGAGACCCAGTACTTC.

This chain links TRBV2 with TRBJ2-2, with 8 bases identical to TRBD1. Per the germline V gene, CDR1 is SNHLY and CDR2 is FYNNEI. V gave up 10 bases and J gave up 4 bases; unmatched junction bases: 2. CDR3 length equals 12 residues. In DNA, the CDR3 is TGTGCCATAGACAGGGGCACCGGGGAGCTGTTTTTT. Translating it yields CAIDRGTGELFF.

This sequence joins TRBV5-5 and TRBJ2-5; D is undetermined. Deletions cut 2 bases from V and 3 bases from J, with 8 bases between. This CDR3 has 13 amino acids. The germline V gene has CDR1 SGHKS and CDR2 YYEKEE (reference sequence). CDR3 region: CASSFHSKETQYF. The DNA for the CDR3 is TGTGCCAGCAGCTTCCATAGCAAAGAGACCCAGTACTTC.

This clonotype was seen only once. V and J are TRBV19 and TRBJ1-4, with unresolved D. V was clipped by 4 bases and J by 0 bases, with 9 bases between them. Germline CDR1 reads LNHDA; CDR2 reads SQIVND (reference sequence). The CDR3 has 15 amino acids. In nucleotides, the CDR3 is TGTGCCAGTAGTACGCAAACGGCAACTAATGAAAAACTGTTTTTT. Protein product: CASSTQTATNEKLFF.

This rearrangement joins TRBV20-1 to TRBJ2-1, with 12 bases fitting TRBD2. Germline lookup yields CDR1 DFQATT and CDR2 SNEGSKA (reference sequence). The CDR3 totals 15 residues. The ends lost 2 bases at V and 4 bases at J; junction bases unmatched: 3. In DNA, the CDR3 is TGCAGTGCTAGACCTCTAGCGGGGGGGTACAATGAGCAGTTCTTC. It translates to CSARPLAGGYNEQFF.

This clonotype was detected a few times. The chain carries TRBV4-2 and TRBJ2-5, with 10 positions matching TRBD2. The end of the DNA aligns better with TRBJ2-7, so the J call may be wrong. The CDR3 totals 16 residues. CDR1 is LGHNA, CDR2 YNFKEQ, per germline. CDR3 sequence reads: CASSQEASGGSYEQYF. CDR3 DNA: TGTGCCAGCAGCCAAGAGGCTAGCGGGGGATCCTACGAGCAGTACTTC.

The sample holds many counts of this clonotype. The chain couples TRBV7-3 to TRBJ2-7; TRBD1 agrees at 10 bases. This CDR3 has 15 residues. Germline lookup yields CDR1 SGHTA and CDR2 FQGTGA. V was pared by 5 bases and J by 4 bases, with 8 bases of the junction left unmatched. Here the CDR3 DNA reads TGTGCCAGCAGCCAGACAGGGGGCGCCCAGTACGAGCAGTACTTC. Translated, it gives CASSQTGGAQYEQYF.

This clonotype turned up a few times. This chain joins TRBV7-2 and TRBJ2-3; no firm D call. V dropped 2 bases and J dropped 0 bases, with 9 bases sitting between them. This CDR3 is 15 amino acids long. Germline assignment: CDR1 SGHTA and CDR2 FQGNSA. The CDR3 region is CASSLQKSSTDTQYF. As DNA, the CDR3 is TGTGCCAGCAGCTTACAGAAATCTAGCACAGATACGCAGTATTTT.

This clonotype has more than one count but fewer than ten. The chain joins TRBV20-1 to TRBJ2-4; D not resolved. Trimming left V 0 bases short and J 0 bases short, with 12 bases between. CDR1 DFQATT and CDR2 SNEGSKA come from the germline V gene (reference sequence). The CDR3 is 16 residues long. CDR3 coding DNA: TGCAGTGCTAGAGATAGGTCGAGACTAGCCAAAAACATTCAGTACTTC. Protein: CSARDRSRLAKNIQYF.

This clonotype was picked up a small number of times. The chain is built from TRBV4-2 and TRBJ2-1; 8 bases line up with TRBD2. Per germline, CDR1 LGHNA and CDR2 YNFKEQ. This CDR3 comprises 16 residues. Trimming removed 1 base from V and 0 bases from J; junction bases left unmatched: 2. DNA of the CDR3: TGTGCCAGCAGCCAAGGTCGGGGGGGCTCCTACAATGAGCAGTTCTTC. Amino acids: CASSQGRGGSYNEQFF.

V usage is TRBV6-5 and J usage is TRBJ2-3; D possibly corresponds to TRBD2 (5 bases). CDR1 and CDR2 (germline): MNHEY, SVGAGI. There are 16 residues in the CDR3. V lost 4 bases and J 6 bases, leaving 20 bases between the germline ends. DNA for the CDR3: TGTGCCAGCAGTTTGTATGAGGGTTTTCTCTCGGATACGCAGTATTTT. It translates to CASSLYEGFLSDTQYF.

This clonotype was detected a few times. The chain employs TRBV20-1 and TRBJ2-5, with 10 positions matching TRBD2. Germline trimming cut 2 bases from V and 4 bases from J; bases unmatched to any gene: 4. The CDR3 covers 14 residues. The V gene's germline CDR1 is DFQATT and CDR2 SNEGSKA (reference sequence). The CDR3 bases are TGCAGTGCTAGACCAGCGGGGGGGAGAGAGACCCAGTACTTC. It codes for CSARPAGGRETQYF.

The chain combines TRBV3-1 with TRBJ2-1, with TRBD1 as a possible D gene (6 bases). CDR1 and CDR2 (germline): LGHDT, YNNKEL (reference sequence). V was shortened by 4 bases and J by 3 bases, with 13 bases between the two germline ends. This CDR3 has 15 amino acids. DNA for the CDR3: TGTGCCAGCAGCCTCCGAGGACAGAGCTACAATGAGCAGTTCTTC. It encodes CASSLRGQSYNEQFF.

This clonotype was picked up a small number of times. The CDR3 DNA is TGCAGTGCTAGATTGCGGCTAGCGGGGGCCTACGAGCAGTACTTC. Translated: CSARLRLAGAYEQYF. The rearrangement joins TRBV20-1 to TRBJ2-7; 10 nucleotides agree with TRBD2. The J segment lost 2 bases and the V segment lost 2 bases, leaving 6 bases of the junction unmatched. The germline V gene encodes CDR1 DFQATT and CDR2 SNEGSKA (reference sequence). The CDR3 extends over 15 amino acids.